A single T cell receptor beta chain is shown here with its context. The antigen remains unidentified. This sample is part of a study of cytomegalovirus exposure and HLA in healthy donors. Notes on the study in general: Among TCR sequences, most were rare, though some public TCRs appeared in many donors. Looking again later, the authors saw that most CMV-associated TCR beta chains seemed HLA-restricted.

The junction had 11 bases not matched to a gene; V was cut back by 10 bases and J by 2 bases. The germline gives CDR1 MNHNY, CDR2 SVGAGI (reference sequence). The CDR3 is made up of 16 amino acids. The PCR used 60 Vbeta and 13 Jbeta primers. The assay was immunoSEQ multiplex PCR, and TCRdb's table has in-frame clones only and misses some. Of about 130,000 clones listed, about 69% are singletons. This rearrangement joins TRBV6-6 to TRBJ1-2, with TRBD1 identical over 12 bases. This TCR was recovered from a man in his thirties or forties in good health and CMV-seronegative. The sequenced sample consisted of PBMCs. The CDR3 DNA sequence: TGTGCCACCCCGAGGGGACAGGGGGCGGAGAACTATGGCTACACCTTC. This codes for CATPRGQGAENYGYTF.